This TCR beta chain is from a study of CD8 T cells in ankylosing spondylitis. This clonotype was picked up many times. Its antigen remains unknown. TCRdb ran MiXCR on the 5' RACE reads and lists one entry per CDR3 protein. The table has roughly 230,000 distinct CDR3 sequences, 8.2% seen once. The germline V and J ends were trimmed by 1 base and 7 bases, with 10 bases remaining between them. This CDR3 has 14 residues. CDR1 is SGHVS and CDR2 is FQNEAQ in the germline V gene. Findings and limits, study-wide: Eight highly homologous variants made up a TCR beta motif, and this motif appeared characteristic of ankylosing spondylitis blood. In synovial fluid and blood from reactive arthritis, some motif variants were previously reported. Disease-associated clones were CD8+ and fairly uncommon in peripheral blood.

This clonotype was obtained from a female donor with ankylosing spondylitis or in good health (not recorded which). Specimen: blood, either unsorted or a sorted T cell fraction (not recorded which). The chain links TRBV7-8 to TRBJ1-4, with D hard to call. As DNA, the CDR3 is TGTGCCAGCAGCTTAGGAAGTAACACTGAAAAACTGTTTTTT. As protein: CASSLGSNTEKLFF.